This T cell receptor beta chain was sequenced in a study of blood T cell repertoires in COVID-19. Turning to the study itself: In each case, the material was cDNA or gDNA derived from T cells, B-cell-depleted T cells, or PBMCs.

The method was immunoSEQ multiplex PCR; TCRdb's version includes in-frame clones alone and lacks a portion of them. The table lists 390,000 or so clones, roughly 89% of them singletons. Germline assignment: CDR1 SGHRS and CDR2 YFSETQ. Trimming shortened V by 4 bases and J by 0 bases, and 18 bases separated the two germline ends. This CDR3 contains 17 residues. The chain employs TRBV5-1 and TRBJ2-3; weak D call: TRBD2 (6 bases). This clonotype originated in a young woman with active or convalescent COVID-19. The source material was peripheral blood. The CDR3: CASSPGVGSGSTDTQYF. The CDR3 DNA follows: TGCGCCAGCAGCCCGGGAGTGGGTAGCGGAAGCACAGATACGCAGTATTTT.